This TCR beta chain was captured by sequencing in a study of shared clonotypes between healthy human individuals. V lost 1 base and J 0 bases, leaving 3 bases between the germline ends. Per the germline V gene, CDR1 is MNHNS and CDR2 is SASEGT. The length of the CDR3 is 13 residues. On this clone: Its antigen is currently unknown.

Using about 190 ng DNA, some 30,000 T cell genomes, the sorted-subset replicate PCRs were run. Data came from immunoSEQ multiplex PCR; TCRdb stores just in-frame clones and leaves some out. The repertoire has more than 500,000 clones, roughly 95% of them found once; the top ten carry 0.095% to 0.14%. Selected positively for CCR7 and CD45RO-negative, naive CD8 cells excluded terminally differentiated effector memory CD45RA+ cells. The study enrolled healthy HIV-negative adults without recent acute infections or vaccinations as donors. Overall study findings and caveats: Among non-shared clonotypes, generation probabilities were lower than among those shared by all four donors. Only a few donors were included, so the genetic and exposure-history diversity represented was limited.

This receptor was identified in a woman in her twenties or thirties in good health. Sequencing input: naive CD8+ T cells sorted from blood. This chain joins TRBV6-1 and TRBJ1-2; the D is unclear. CDR3 protein: CASSEGANYGYTF. DNA of the CDR3: TGTGCCAGCAGTGAAGGGGCTAACTATGGCTACACCTTC.